This passage covers 16 T cell receptor beta chains from one sample sequenced in a study of Ad26.COV2.S vaccination and SARS-CoV-2 variants. The data were produced by immunoSEQ multiplex PCR, yet TCRdb's version contains in-frame clones alone and is incomplete. The sample includes hundreds of thousands of clones, 70% to 90% of them seen just once. Regarding treatment: some 19 received Ad26.COV2.S at low or high dose, single or two shots; about 5 received placebo; per-sample allocation not given. The samples were gathered on day 63 after the first injection of vaccine or placebo. The source was peripheral blood, collected in a trial of Ad26.COV2.S vaccine versus placebo. These receptors were collected from a person between 18 and 65 years old who received the Ad26.COV2.S COVID-19 vaccine or a placebo.

The count of this clone is one. The chain uses TRBV10-3 and TRBJ2-7, with 8 bases lining up with TRBD2. Germline V gene sequence: CDR1 ENHRY, CDR2 SYGVKD. This CDR3 is built from 15 residues. Losses at the gene ends were 7 bases for V and 2 bases for J; bases not matched to a gene: 10. This chain's CDR3 is CAITPTSGGTYEQYF. The CDR3 DNA reads as TGTGCCATCACCCCCACTAGCGGAGGGACCTACGAGCAGTACTTC.

This clone was seen once. The CDR3 is CASSPGQQNTEAFF. CDR3 sequence (DNA): TGTGCCAGCTCACCGGGACAACAGAACACTGAAGCTTTCTTT. This chain links TRBV18 with TRBJ1-1; perhaps TRBD1 as D (6 bases). Trimming removed 3 bases at V and 1 base at J, with 9 bases between. The length of the CDR3 is 14 residues. Germline CDR1 reads KGHSH; CDR2 reads LQKENI.

The chain has TRBV4-1 and TRBJ2-7; the D is unclear. The germline gives CDR1 MGHRA, CDR2 YSYEKL. V lost 0 bases and J lost 2, with 8 bases in between. The CDR3 has 14 amino acids. The CDR3 reads CASSQEPGTYEQYF. The DNA of the CDR3 is TGCGCCAGCAGCCAAGAGCCGGGCACCTACGAGCAGTACTTC.

The genes are TRBV7-9 and TRBJ2-7, with 10 bases lining up with TRBD2. The J segment lost 1 base and the V segment lost 5 bases, leaving 2 bases of the junction unmatched. CDR1 and CDR2 from the germline V gene are SEHNR and FQNEAQ (reference sequence). The CDR3 has 14 amino acids. The CDR3 bases are TGTGCCAGCAGCGGGACTAGCGCGTCCTACGAGCAGTACTTC. Residues: CASSGTSASYEQYF. The full variable domain, its missing parts supplied by reference TRBV7-9 and TRBJ2-7, is DTGVSQNPRHKITKRGQNVTFRCDPISEHNRLYWYRQTLGQGPEFLTYFQNEAQLEKSRLLSDRFSAERPKGSFSTLEIQRTEQGDSAMYLCASSGTSASYEQYFGPGTRLTVT.

This clone was detected only once. The V gene is TRBV10-3, the J gene TRBJ2-1; 11 positions agree with TRBD2. This CDR3 has 13 amino acids. V was clipped by 10 bases and J by 4 bases; unmatched bases: 3. In germline, CDR1 is ENHRY, CDR2 SYGVKD. This chain's CDR3 is CATTSGEYNEQFF. The CDR3 bases are TGTGCCACGACTAGCGGGGAATACAATGAGCAGTTCTTC.

In its sample, this clone was seen a few times. V usage is TRBV11-2 and J usage is TRBJ1-1, with a weak D call TRBD1 (6 bases). V was shortened by 5 bases and J by 7 bases, with 11 bases between the two germline ends. This CDR3 is built from 12 residues. From germline, CDR1 is SGHAT and CDR2 FQNNGV. CDR3 DNA: TGTGCCAGCAGCGCACAGGGATATGAAGCTTTCTTT. Protein product: CASSAQGYEAFF.

The V gene is TRBV19, the J gene TRBJ1-1; 11 nucleotides agree with TRBD1. After removal of 4 bases from V and 5 bases from J, the junction contained 6 bases not matched to a gene. Per germline, CDR1 LNHDA and CDR2 SQIVND (reference sequence). The CDR3 is 15 amino acids. CDR3 protein: CASSTADRGRTEAFF. The CDR3 DNA reads as TGTGCCAGTAGTACCGCGGACAGGGGGCGAACTGAAGCTTTCTTT.

The chain uses TRBV29-1 and TRBJ2-7, with D possibly TRBD2 on 6 matching bases. V lost 7 bases, J lost 1 base, and 14 bases lay in between. The CDR3 has 13 amino acids. Germline CDR1 is SQVTM and CDR2 is ANQGSEA. As DNA, the CDR3 is TGCAGCGGCCGGGAGAGTTCGTCCTACGAGCAGTACTTC. The encoded protein is CSGRESSSYEQYF.

This chain uses TRBV6-5 with TRBJ2-1; 8 positions agree with TRBD2. Germline V gene sequence: CDR1 MNHEY, CDR2 SVGAGI. The CDR3 spans 14 residues. V shed 4 bases and J 8 bases; nucleotides not matched to a gene: 7. CDR3 in amino acids: CASSFGGGYDEQFF. CDR3 sequence (DNA): TGTGCCAGCAGTTTCGGCGGGGGGTACGATGAGCAGTTCTTC.

V is TRBV21-1 and J is TRBJ2-1; TRBD2 is the table's D call, not checked against the DNA. TRBV21-1 constitutes a pseudogene. The CDR3 has 12 amino acids. CDR3 nucleotides: TGTGCCAGCAGCAAACGCCGGGGGGAGAAGTTCTTC. It yields the protein CASSKRRGEKFF.

V and J are TRBV7-9 and TRBJ2-5; D may be TRBD1 or TRBD2 (5 bases each). Germline loops: CDR1 SEHNR, CDR2 FQNEAQ (reference sequence). The CDR3 has 16 residues. V lost 5 bases and J 5 bases, leaving 21 bases between the germline ends. CDR3 in amino acids: CASSDGTPSPVETQYF. The CDR3, as DNA: TGTGCCAGCAGCGACGGGACCCCTTCCCCAGTGGAGACCCAGTACTTC.

The genes are TRBV7-3 and TRBJ2-3; the D is unclear. Looked up from germline, CDR1 is SGHTA and CDR2 is FQGTGA. The CDR3 is made up of 15 amino acids. V lost 5 bases to trimming and J lost 1 base, with 13 bases between them. This chain's CDR3 is CASSPAESRTDTQYF. The CDR3, as DNA: TGTGCCAGCAGCCCCGCCGAGTCTCGCACAGATACGCAGTATTTT. The full variable domain, rest sourced from reference TRBV7-3 and TRBJ2-3, is GAGVSQTPSNKVTEKGKYVELRCDPISGHTALYWYRQSLGQGPEFLIYFQGTGAADDSGLPNDRFFAVRPEGSVSTLKIQRTERGDSAVYLCASSPAESRTDTQYFGPGTRLTVL.

This clone was recorded once. The chain uses TRBV2 and TRBJ2-7, with TRBD1 matching 10 bases. Germline CDR1 and CDR2: SNHLY and FYNNEI. This CDR3 region has 15 residues. With 3 bases clipped from V and 7 bases from J, the junction kept 9 bases outside the gene matches. The CDR3 region is CASSERQGASGEQYF. DNA of the CDR3: TGTGCCAGCAGTGAGCGACAGGGGGCCTCGGGTGAGCAGTACTTC. The full variable domain, in which reference TRBV2 and TRBJ2-7 provide the parts outside the CDR3, is EPEVTQTPSHQVTQMGQEVILRCVPISNHLYFYWYRQILGQKVEFLVSFYNNEISEKSEIFDDQFSVERPDGSNFTLKIRSTKLEDSAMYFCASSERQGASGEQYFGPGTRLTVT.

CDR3 amino acids: CASSQGVDEQFF. For the CDR3, the DNA is TGTGCCAGCAGCCAAGGGGTAGATGAGCAGTTCTTC. The chain has TRBV3-1 (or the pseudogene TRBV3-2) and TRBJ2-1; D remains ambiguous. Germline lookup yields CDR1 LGHDT and CDR2 YNNKEL (reference sequence). Trimming took off 1 base at V and 8 bases at J, with 6 bases between the two ends. The CDR3 sequence is 12 residues long.

The rearrangement links TRBV7-6 to TRBJ2-5; maybe TRBD2 (6 bases). Germline CDR1 is SGHVS and CDR2 is FNYEAQ. CDR3 size: 12 residues. V lost 4 bases to trimming and J lost 5 bases, with 8 bases between them. CDR3 protein: CASSSAGETQYF. As DNA, the CDR3 is TGTGCCAGCAGCTCCGCGGGGGAGACCCAGTACTTC.

This clone was seen once. The chain carries TRBV7-8 and TRBJ1-1; D is undetermined. The CDR3 consists of 17 residues. Deletions cut 0 bases from V and 0 bases from J, with 14 bases between. Per the germline V gene, CDR1 is SGHVS and CDR2 is FQNEAQ. The CDR3 spells CASSLARWAGLNTEAFF. The CDR3 DNA follows: TGTGCCAGCAGCTTAGCGCGTTGGGCCGGATTGAACACTGAAGCTTTCTTT.